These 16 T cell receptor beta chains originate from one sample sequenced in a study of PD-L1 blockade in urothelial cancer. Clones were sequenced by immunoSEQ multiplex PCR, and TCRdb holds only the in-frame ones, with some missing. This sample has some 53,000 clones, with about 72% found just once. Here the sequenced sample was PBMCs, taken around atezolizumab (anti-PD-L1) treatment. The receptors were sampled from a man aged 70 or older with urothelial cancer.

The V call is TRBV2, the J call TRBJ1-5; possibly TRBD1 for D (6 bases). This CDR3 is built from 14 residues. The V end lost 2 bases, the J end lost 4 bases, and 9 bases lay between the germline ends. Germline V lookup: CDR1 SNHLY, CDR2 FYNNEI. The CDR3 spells CASSERTENQPQHF. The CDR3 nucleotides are TGTGCCAGCAGTGAACGGACAGAAAATCAGCCCCAGCATTTT.

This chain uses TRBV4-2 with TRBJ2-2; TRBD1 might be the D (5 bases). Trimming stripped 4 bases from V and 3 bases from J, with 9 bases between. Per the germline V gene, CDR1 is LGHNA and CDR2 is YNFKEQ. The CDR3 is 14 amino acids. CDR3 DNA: TGTGCCAGCAGCCGGACAAGAGACACCGGGGAGCTGTTTTTT. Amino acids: CASSRTRDTGELFF.

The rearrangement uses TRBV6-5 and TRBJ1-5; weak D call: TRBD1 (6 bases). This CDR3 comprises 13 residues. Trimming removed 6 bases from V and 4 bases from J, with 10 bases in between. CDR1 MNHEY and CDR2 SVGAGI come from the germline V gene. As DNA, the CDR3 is TGTGCCAGCAGCCAACAGGGTAATCAGCCCCAGCATTTT. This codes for CASSQQGNQPQHF.

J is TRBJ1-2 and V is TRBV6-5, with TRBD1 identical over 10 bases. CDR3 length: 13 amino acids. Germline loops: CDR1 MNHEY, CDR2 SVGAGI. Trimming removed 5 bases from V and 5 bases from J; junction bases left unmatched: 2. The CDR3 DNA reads TGTGCCAGCAGTAGGGGACAGGGGTATGGCTACACCTTC. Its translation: CASSRGQGYGYTF.

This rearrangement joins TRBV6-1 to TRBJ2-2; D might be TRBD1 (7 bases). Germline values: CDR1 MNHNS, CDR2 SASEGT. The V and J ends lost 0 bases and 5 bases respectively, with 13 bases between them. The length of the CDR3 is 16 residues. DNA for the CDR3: TGTGCCAGCAGTGAAGCGTGGAGGGGGCAGACCGGGGAGCTGTTTTTT. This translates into CASSEAWRGQTGELFF.

The CDR3 loop reads CASSGLAGEILYGEQYF. In nucleotides, the CDR3 is TGTGCCAGCAGCGGACTAGCGGGAGAAATTCTCTATGGCGAGCAGTACTTC. The V gene is TRBV11-2, the J gene TRBJ2-7; 13 bases fit TRBD2. Germline loops: CDR1 SGHAT, CDR2 FQNNGV. The CDR3 runs to 17 residues. Trimming at V came to 5 bases and at J to 6 bases, leaving 13 bases not matched to a gene.

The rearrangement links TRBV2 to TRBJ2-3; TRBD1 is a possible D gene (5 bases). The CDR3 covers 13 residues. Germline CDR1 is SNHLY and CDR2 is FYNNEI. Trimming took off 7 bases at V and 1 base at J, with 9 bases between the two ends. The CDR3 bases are TGTGCCAGCAAAGTCAGGGGCACAGATACGCAGTATTTT. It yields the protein CASKVRGTDTQYF. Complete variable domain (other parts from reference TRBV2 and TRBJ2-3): EPEVTQTPSHQVTQMGQEVILRCVPISNHLYFYWYRQILGQKVEFLVSFYNNEISEKSEIFDDQFSVERPDGSNFTLKIRSTKLEDSAMYFCASKVRGTDTQYFGPGTRLTVL.

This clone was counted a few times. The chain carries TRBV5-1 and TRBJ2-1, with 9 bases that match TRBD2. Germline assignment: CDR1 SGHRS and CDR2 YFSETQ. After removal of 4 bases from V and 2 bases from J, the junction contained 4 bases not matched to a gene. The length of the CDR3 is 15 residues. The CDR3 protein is CASSPVAGAYNEQFF. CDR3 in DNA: TGCGCCAGCAGCCCCGTAGCGGGGGCCTACAATGAGCAGTTCTTC.

In DNA, the CDR3 is TGTGCCAGCAGCGTATTCTACACCGGGGAGCTGTTTTTT. This codes for CASSVFYTGELFF. V and J are TRBV9 and TRBJ2-2; no clear D. Germline loops: CDR1 SGDLS, CDR2 YYNGEE. Trimming took 1 base from V and 3 from J, leaving 4 bases between them. The CDR3 is made up of 13 amino acids.

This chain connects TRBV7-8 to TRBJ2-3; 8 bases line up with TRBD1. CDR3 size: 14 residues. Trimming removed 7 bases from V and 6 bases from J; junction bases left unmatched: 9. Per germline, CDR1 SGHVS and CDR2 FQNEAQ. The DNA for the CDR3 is TGTGCCAGCAAGGGACAGGTCGCAGGGGATACGCAGTATTTT. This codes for CASKGQVAGDTQYF.

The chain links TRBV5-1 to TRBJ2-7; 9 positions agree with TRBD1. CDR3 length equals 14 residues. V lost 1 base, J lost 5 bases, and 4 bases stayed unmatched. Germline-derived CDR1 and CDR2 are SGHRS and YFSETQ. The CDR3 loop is CASSLTGGIDEQYF. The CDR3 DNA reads TGCGCCAGCAGCTTGACAGGGGGCATCGACGAGCAGTACTTC.

The DNA for the CDR3 is TGTGCCAGCAGCTTAGGCACCTCTGGACCCACGGGGGAAAAACTGTTTTTT. Residues: CASSLGTSGPTGEKLFF. The chain carries TRBV7-2 and TRBJ1-4; D is uncertain. Trimming shortened V by 1 base and J by 8 bases, and 20 bases separated the two germline ends. There are 17 residues in the CDR3. Germline V gene sequence: CDR1 SGHTA, CDR2 FQGNSA.

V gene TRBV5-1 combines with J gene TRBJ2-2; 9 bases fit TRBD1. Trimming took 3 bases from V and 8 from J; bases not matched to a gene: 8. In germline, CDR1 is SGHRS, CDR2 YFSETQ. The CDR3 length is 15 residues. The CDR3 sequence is CASSSLTGGTGELFF. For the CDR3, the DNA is TGCGCCAGCAGCTCCCTTACAGGGGGCACTGGGGAGCTGTTTTTT.

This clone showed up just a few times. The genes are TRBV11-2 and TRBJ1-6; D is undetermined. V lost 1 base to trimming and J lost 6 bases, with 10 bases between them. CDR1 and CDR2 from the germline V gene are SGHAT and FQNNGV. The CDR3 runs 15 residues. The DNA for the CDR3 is TGTGCCAGCAGCTTAGCCCGGGGTCGTAATTCACCCCTCCACTTT. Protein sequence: CASSLARGRNSPLHF. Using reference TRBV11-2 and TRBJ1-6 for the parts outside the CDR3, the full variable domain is EAGVAQSPRYKIIEKRQSVAFWCNPISGHATLYWYQQILGQGPKLLIQFQNNGVVDDSQLPKDRFSAERLKGVDSTLKIQPAKLEDSAVYLCASSLARGRNSPLHFGNGTRLTVT.

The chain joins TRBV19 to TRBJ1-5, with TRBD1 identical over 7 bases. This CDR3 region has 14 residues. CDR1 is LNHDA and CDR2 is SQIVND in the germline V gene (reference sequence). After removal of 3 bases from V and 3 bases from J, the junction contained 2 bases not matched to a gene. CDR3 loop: CASSIQGDNQPQHF. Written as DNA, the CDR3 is TGTGCCAGTAGTATCCAGGGGGACAATCAGCCCCAGCATTTT.

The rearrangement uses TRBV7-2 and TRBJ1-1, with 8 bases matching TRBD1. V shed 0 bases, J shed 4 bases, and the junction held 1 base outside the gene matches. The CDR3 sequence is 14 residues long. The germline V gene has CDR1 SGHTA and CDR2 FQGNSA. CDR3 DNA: TGTGCCAGCAGCTTAGCTGGACAGGGCACTGAAGCTTTCTTT. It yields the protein CASSLAGQGTEAFF.